What follows describes a single TCR beta chain. Its antigen remains undetermined. The missing conserved phenylalanine or tryptophan at the end of this CDR3 makes a read error likely. The DNA is left out, because the CDR3 cannot be placed on it with certainty; the CDR3 is given as TCRdb lists it. This record comes from a study of CD8+CD57+ T cells in acquired aplastic anemia (dated by TCRdb to 2016 to 2019). Regarding the study in general: A mean of around 3.2 ug of DNA, ranging from 0.2 to 27.4 ug, was extracted from sorted CD4+ and CD8+ cells. CD8+CD57+ expansion was defined as frequency above the mean frequency observed in healthy subjects. The full study reports these points: Twenty-nine CD8+ CDR3 sequences were found in both patients and controls but appeared to be highly expressed in patients and within the immunodominant clones of the patients. CD8+ Simpson's diversity did not differ significantly between patients and healthy controls (P=0.060).

TCR beta VDJ combination and CDR3 sequence profiling used genomic DNA as the template. An Illumina HiSeq 2000 was the platform used for TCR repertoire sequencing. As for the original processing: Repertoires were assessed using TRBV/TRBJ rearrangement plots, CDR3 size and DJ length profiles, and Simpson's diversity index. The immunodominant clone was defined as the most abundant DNA sequence in deep sequencing data. CDR3 amino acid sequences were screened for sharing across subjects and compared with published repertoires and the VDJdb database. TCRdb reworked the public reads: Q25 trimming with fastp, MiXCR clone assembly, productive beta chains retained. Rows with a matching CDR3 protein are joined into one entry that keeps the most common DNA and genes. TCRdb's processing, not the authors', yielded these V and J calls. Across this sample there are a few hundred thousand distinct CDR3 sequences, with 82% seen only once. The biggest ten clones account for less than 50% of the sample.

The patients picked for sequencing were ones in whom flow cytometry had shown an expansion of CD8+CD57+ cells. All patients had severe acquired aplastic anemia diagnosed by International Study of Aplastic Anemia and Agranulocytosis and Camitta criteria. Patients had received no therapy at the time of blood sampling. In the study, sorted CD4+ and CD8+ blood T cells from patients with severe aplastic anemia and from healthy subjects underwent deep sequencing of TCR repertoires. Patients were enrolled under clinicaltrials.gov protocols 00001620, 01623167, 00001397, 00071045, 00081523 and 00961064 in the USA. Ficoll-Paque density gradient centrifugation was used to isolate peripheral blood mononuclear cells. Before DNA extraction, CD4+ and CD8+ T cells were sorted by FACS or by magnetic beads. The CDR3 is 13 amino acids in total, end residues counted. According to the germline V gene (reference sequence), CDR1 reads SEHNR and CDR2 reads FQNEAQ.

Recombination joined TRBV7-9 with TRBJ2-1. The specimen sequenced was sorted CD4+, CD8+, or CD8+CD57+ T cells (not recorded which) from PBMCs. The sequence was collected from a human donor with aplastic anemia. The CDR3 is CASSVGRSDGSVL.